These 6 T cell receptor beta chains originate from one sample sequenced in a study of cytomegalovirus exposure and HLA in healthy donors. 13 Jbeta primers and 60 Vbeta primers were used for the PCR. Libraries were prepared by immunoSEQ multiplex PCR; TCRdb keeps only in-frame clonotypes and omits some of them. The repertoire holds 55,000 to 75,000 clones, less than 70% seen once, with around 2.7% in the top ten. Sequenced input: PBMCs. The origin of the receptors is a man aged 25 to 40 in good health and CMV-seronegative.

The V gene is TRBV29-1, the J gene TRBJ2-1; TRBD2 agrees at 8 bases. The ends lost 6 bases at V and 9 bases at J; junction bases unmatched: 13. Germline CDR1 and CDR2: SQVTM and ANQGSEA. This CDR3 contains 14 residues. The CDR3 nucleotides are TGCAGCGTCGCGTCGTCGGGGGGGCGGGGTGAGCAGTTCTTC. Translation: CSVASSGGRGEQFF.

The rearrangement uses TRBV30 and TRBJ1-6; 10 bases fit TRBD1. Germline V lookup: CDR1 GTSNPN, CDR2 SVGIG (reference sequence). J was trimmed by 6 bases and V by 2 bases; bases with no gene match: 4. CDR3 length equals 15 residues. The DNA for the CDR3 is TGTGCCTGGAGTTACCGGGACAGGGGTAATTCACCCCTCCACTTT. This sequence encodes CAWSYRDRGNSPLHF.

This clone has only one observation. This rearrangement joins TRBV7-7 to TRBJ1-5; TRBD1 matches 7 bases. Germline CDR1 and CDR2: SSHAT and FNYEAQ (reference sequence). Trimming took 1 base from V and 1 from J; bases not matched to a gene: 7. The CDR3 loop spans 17 amino acids. The CDR3 loop is CASSLGAGTESNQPQHF. CDR3 sequence (DNA): TGTGCCAGCAGCTTAGGAGCAGGGACAGAGAGCAATCAGCCCCAGCATTTT.

This clone has a handful of counts. The chain is built from TRBV19 and TRBJ2-2, with D unresolved. This CDR3 is built from 12 residues. Germline V gives CDR1 LNHDA, CDR2 SQIVND (reference sequence). Trimming left V 8 bases short and J 5 bases short, with 9 bases between. CDR3 sequence (DNA): TGTGCCAGTCCCCCCTTGACCGGGGAGCTGTTTTTT. Amino acids: CASPPLTGELFF.

CDR3 residues: CASSYDSPRTGELFF. The CDR3 bases are TGTGCCAGCAGTTACGACAGCCCCCGCACCGGGGAGCTGTTTTTT. J is TRBJ2-2 and V is TRBV6-5, with D possibly TRBD1 on 5 matching bases. Germline CDR1 and CDR2: MNHEY and SVGAGI. The CDR3 totals 15 residues. V lost 2 bases, J lost 4 bases, and 11 bases lay in between.

This rearrangement joins TRBV6-6 to TRBJ2-3; 9 bases align to TRBD1. The CDR3 loop spans 15 amino acids. Germline CDR1 MNHNY, CDR2 SVGAGI (reference sequence). V was pared by 0 bases and J by 6 bases, with 4 bases of the junction left unmatched. The CDR3: CASSYSKTGGDTQYF. In DNA, the CDR3 is TGTGCCAGCAGTTACTCGAAGACAGGGGGTGATACGCAGTATTTT.